This entry lists 2 T cell receptor beta chains sequenced from one sample in a study of a mutant IDH1 vaccine in newly diagnosed glioma. Time point indicated: week 35, safety follow-up. Every single dose of the vaccine, 300 ug of mutant IDH1 20-mer peptide, came with topical imiquimod. TCRdb keeps only in-frame clones here, not all; method: immunoSEQ multiplex PCR. The profile shows 55,000 to 65,000 clones, around four fifths of them singletons. No antigen has been assigned to these receptors. The material was PBMCs, obtained from a glioma patient whose treatment included an IDH1 peptide vaccine. These receptors were obtained from a man aged 25-45 years with glioma.

The chain carries TRBV9 and TRBJ2-5; TRBD1 or TRBD2 may be the D gene (6 bases each). V was pared by 4 bases and J by 1 base, with 14 bases between. Germline CDR1 reads SGDLS; CDR2 reads YYNGEE. This CDR3 region has 15 residues. CDR3 in amino acids: CASSITGAPQETQYF. The CDR3 nucleotides read TGTGCCAGCAGCATTACGGGGGCCCCCCAAGAGACCCAGTACTTC.

The V call is TRBV5-1, the J call TRBJ1-2; TRBD1 matches 7 bases. Per the germline V gene, CDR1 is SGHRS and CDR2 is YFSETQ. The J segment lost 8 bases and the V segment lost 3 bases, leaving 13 bases of the junction unmatched. This CDR3 comprises 15 residues. In DNA form, the CDR3 reads TGCGCCAGCAGCTGGGGGTCAACAGGGGTCATAGGCTACACCTTC. Protein product: CASSWGSTGVIGYTF.